This TCR beta chain was captured by sequencing in a study of CDR3 diversity in severe acne (dated by TCRdb to 2018 to 2020). Reading from cysteine to phenylalanine, the CDR3 counts 13 amino acids. The kept DNA is CDR3 alone, 39 bases in frame from the first base. The V end loses 3 bases and the J end loses 9 bases, and a stretch of 9 bases separates them. Based on the germline V gene, the CDR1 and CDR2 sequences are SNHLY and FYNNEI. This clonotype has a handful of counts. Its target antigen remains unknown. No base quality values were provided; no much bigger clone lies one nucleotide off. To prepare the library, PCR was applied. TCRdb shows the sequencer as Illumina HiSeq 2000. The raw public data were reprocessed by TCRdb itself: fastp quality trimming at Q25, MiXCR clonotype calling, in-frame beta chains only. Merged by CDR3 protein, the rows form single entries marked with the most common genes and DNA. The sample table holds 84,000 or so distinct CDR3 sequences, of which roughly half were seen once. The leading ten clones occupy 10% of the sample.

Input material: blood. The origin of this receptor is a male donor in good health, serving as a control. The rearranged chain carries TRBV2 and TRBJ1-6; no confident D gene assignment can be made. The nucleotide sequence is TGTGCCAGCAGTGATTTTGCAGCTTCACCCCTCCACTTT. This translates into CASSDFAASPLHF.